The 29 T cell receptor beta chains presented below share a single source sample, sequenced in a study of T cells in Graves' hyperthyroidism and ophthalmopathy. TCR beta CDR3 regions were amplified from RNA transcripts. When the TCR CDR3 underwent first-round RT-PCR, the HTBI primer set was used. TCRdb passed the multiplex PCR reads through MiXCR, listing each CDR3 protein once. Here the sample spans around 480,000 distinct CDR3 sequences, 14% being singletons. The sample comprised blood. These receptors were obtained from a woman aged 18 to 35 with Graves' hyperthyroidism.

This clonotype was counted ten times or more. CDR3: CASSVVRGDTQYF. The CDR3 region has the DNA TGTGCCAGCAGCGTCGTTAGAGGGGATACGCAGTATTTT. J is TRBJ2-3 and V is TRBV7-2; D may be TRBD2 (5 bases). V gave up 5 bases and J gave up 6 bases, with 12 bases separating them. The CDR3 is 13 amino acids. CDR1 and CDR2 from the germline V gene are SGHTA and FQGNSA.

This clonotype was observed a few times. The V gene is TRBV5-1, the J gene TRBJ2-1; 7 bases match TRBD1. Trimming removed 3 bases from V and 13 bases from J; junction bases left unmatched: 10. This CDR3 contains 13 residues. Germline V gene data show CDR1 as SGHRS and CDR2 as YFSETQ. The CDR3 sequence: CASSSWDSKKQFF. The CDR3 nucleotides read TGCGCCAGCAGCTCCTGGGACAGTAAGAAACAGTTCTTC.

This clonotype was detected a few times. A much larger clone sits a single nucleotide away, making a read error possible. This chain uses TRBV7-9 with TRBJ1-2; 7 nucleotides match TRBD1. This CDR3 comprises 16 residues. From germline, CDR1 is SEHNR and CDR2 FQNEAQ (reference sequence). CDR3 loop: CASSYLETGPNYGYIF. Written as DNA, the CDR3 is TGTGCCAGCAGCTACCTCGAGACAGGGCCGAACTATGGCTACATCTTC.

This clonotype has a count of ten or more. As DNA, the CDR3 is TGTGCCAGTAGTATAAGCCTCATCTATGGCTACACCTTC. Translated, it gives CASSISLIYGYTF. This rearrangement joins TRBV19 to TRBJ1-2; no firm D call. There are 13 residues in the CDR3. Trimming took off 2 bases at V and 4 bases at J, with 8 bases between the two ends. Looked up from germline, CDR1 is LNHDA and CDR2 is SQIVND (reference sequence).

This clonotype was found a few times. The chain is built from TRBV7-3 and TRBJ1-1; no clear D. The CDR3 is 11 amino acids. Trimming stripped 5 bases from V and 8 bases from J, with 9 bases between. Germline assignment: CDR1 SGHTA and CDR2 FQGTGA. For the CDR3, the DNA is TGTGCCAGCAGCGCCGGATTCGAAGCTTTCTTT. This gives the protein CASSAGFEAFF.

This clonotype was observed at least ten times. The chain couples TRBV20-1 to TRBJ1-5, with D perhaps matching TRBD1 (5 bases). Deletions cut 7 bases from V and 2 bases from J, with 15 bases between. The CDR3 has 14 residues. Germline V gene sequence: CDR1 DFQATT, CDR2 SNEGSKA (reference sequence). The CDR3 spells CSVRGGLGNQPQHF. CDR3 DNA: TGCAGTGTTCGGGGGGGGTTGGGCAATCAGCCCCAGCATTTT.

In its sample, this clonotype was seen many times. The J gene is TRBJ1-5, the V gene TRBV27, with D possibly TRBD1 on 6 matching bases. CDR1 and CDR2 (germline): MNHEY, SMNVEV (reference sequence). Trimming left V 3 bases short and J 6 bases short, with 15 bases between. The CDR3 runs 15 residues. In DNA form, the CDR3 reads TGTGCCAGCAGTTTTTCAGGGGCGAAGGGTCAGCCCCAGCATTTT. Protein product: CASSFSGAKGQPQHF.

This chain connects TRBV2 to TRBJ2-7, with 12 bases that match TRBD2. The V gene end was trimmed by 5 bases and the J gene end by 6 bases; junction bases not matched to a gene: 8. Germline V gene lookup returns CDR1 SNHLY and CDR2 FYNNEI. The CDR3 sequence is 15 residues long. The CDR3 DNA reads TGTGCCAGCAGTTTGACTAGCGGGAGTCGGTTCGAGCAGTACTTC. Its protein product is CASSLTSGSRFEQYF.

The sample holds a few counts of this clonotype. The rearrangement links TRBV6-1 to TRBJ1-1; 10 bases are a match to TRBD1. The CDR3 length is 15 residues. Germline V lookup: CDR1 MNHNS, CDR2 SASEGT. V lost 6 bases to trimming and J lost 6 bases; unmatched junction nucleotides: 10. CDR3 in amino acids: CASSQPGQGGSEAFF. CDR3 in DNA: TGTGCCAGCAGCCAGCCCGGACAGGGGGGGTCTGAAGCTTTCTTT.

This clonotype was found many times. This chain uses TRBV27 with TRBJ1-5; the D is unclear. Trimming removed 4 bases from V and 9 bases from J, with 16 bases in between. There are 14 residues in the CDR3. Germline values: CDR1 MNHEY, CDR2 SMNVEV (reference sequence). CDR3 amino acids: CASSSGPGRRPQHF. The DNA of the CDR3 is TGTGCCAGCAGTTCCGGACCGGGTAGGAGGCCCCAGCATTTT.

This clonotype was recorded at least ten times. The chain is built from TRBV27 and TRBJ2-7; the D is unclear. V lost 3 bases to trimming and J lost 0 bases, with 9 bases between them. In germline, CDR1 is MNHEY, CDR2 SMNVEV (reference sequence). CDR3 size: 14 residues. CDR3 amino acids: CASSFSPNSYEQYV. CDR3 nucleotides: TGTGCCAGCAGTTTTTCCCCGAACTCCTACGAGCAGTACGTC.

This clonotype was observed a handful of times. The V gene is TRBV12-3 or TRBV12-4, the J gene TRBJ1-1; weak D call: TRBD1 (5 bases). With 6 bases removed from V and 0 bases from J, the gap between germline ends came to 14 bases. The CDR3 has 15 residues. The CDR3 is CASRTRGWMNTEAFF. CDR3 DNA: TGTGCCAGCAGGACAAGGGGCTGGATGAACACTGAAGCTTTCTTT.

This clonotype was counted ten times or more. The chain is built from TRBV18 and TRBJ1-2, with TRBD1 identical over 7 bases. CDR1 is KGHSH, CDR2 LQKENI, per germline. This CDR3 spans 17 amino acids. The ends lost 3 bases at V and 4 bases at J; junction bases unmatched: 14. This CDR3 reads CASSPTTGNSLSYGYTF. The DNA for the CDR3 is TGTGCCAGCTCACCTACGACAGGGAACTCCCTCTCCTATGGCTACACCTTC. Drawing the rest from reference TRBV18 and TRBJ1-2, the complete variable domain is NAGVMQNPRHLVRRRGQEARLRCSPMKGHSHVYWYRQLPEEGLKFMVYLQKENIIDESGMPKERFSAEFPKEGPSILRIQQVVRGDSAAYFCASSPTTGNSLSYGYTFGSGTRLTVV.

On this clonotype: The junction does not match germline at one end; this may be a read error. The chain uses TRBV24-1 and TRBJ2-7, with TRBD2 matching over 10 bases. Germline lookup yields CDR1 KGHDR and CDR2 SFDVKD. This CDR3 has 16 amino acids. The CDR3 coding sequence is TGTGCCATCAGTGGGTCGTCAGCGGGAGGGCGCTACGAGCAGTACTTC. Translating gives CAISGSSAGGRYEQYF.

This clonotype was seen a handful of times. The chain combines TRBV9 with TRBJ2-1; D may be TRBD2 (6 bases). Trimming took 0 bases from V and 0 from J, leaving 10 bases between them. The CDR3 is 16 amino acids. Germline V gives CDR1 SGDLS, CDR2 YYNGEE. The DNA for the CDR3 is TGTGCCAGCAGCGTAGGGGGAGGTACCTCCTACAATGAGCAGTTCTTC. This sequence encodes CASSVGGGTSYNEQFF.

This clonotype has a count of ten or more. The chain carries TRBV5-1 and TRBJ2-2; D not resolved. Deletions cut 0 bases from V and 7 bases from J, with 10 bases between. This CDR3 has 14 amino acids. Looked up from germline, CDR1 is SGHRS and CDR2 is YFSETQ. CDR3 loop: CASSLALTIGELFF. DNA of the CDR3: TGCGCCAGCAGCTTGGCCCTGACAATCGGGGAGCTGTTTTTT.

This clonotype has a handful of counts. The chain employs TRBV19 and TRBJ1-5, with TRBD1 as a possible D gene (5 bases). Trimming removed 5 bases at V and 1 base at J, with 21 bases between. From germline, CDR1 is LNHDA and CDR2 SQIVND (reference sequence). The CDR3 is made up of 18 amino acids. The CDR3 DNA follows: TGTGCCAGTAGTGGAACCCTTGACGGGCGGGGGAGCAATCAGCCCCAGCATTTT. Encoded protein: CASSGTLDGRGSNQPQHF.

CDR3 DNA: TGTGCCAGCAGTCCCGAGGGGGTTAGCTCTGGAAACACCATATATTTT. It translates to CASSPEGVSSGNTIYF. This rearrangement joins TRBV12-3 or TRBV12-4 to TRBJ1-3; D may be TRBD1 (6 bases). The V end lost 5 bases, the J end lost 0 bases, and 14 bases lay between the germline ends. This CDR3 spans 16 amino acids.

This clonotype was seen many times. The rearrangement links TRBV3-1 to TRBJ2-4; D remains ambiguous. With 0 bases removed from V and 1 base from J, the gap between germline ends came to 1 base. CDR1 is LGHDT, CDR2 YNNKEL, per germline (reference sequence). This CDR3 region has 13 residues. The CDR3 reads CASSQDAKNIQYF. The CDR3, as DNA: TGTGCCAGCAGCCAAGACGCCAAAAACATTCAGTACTTC.

The rearrangement uses TRBV12-3 or TRBV12-4 and TRBJ1-1; TRBD1 matches 12 bases. V lost 3 bases, J lost 5 bases, and 16 bases stayed unmatched. This CDR3 region has 19 residues. The CDR3 loop is CASSFPLGTGGDSPTEAFF. CDR3 coding DNA: TGTGCCAGCAGTTTTCCCTTGGGGACAGGGGGCGATAGTCCGACTGAAGCTTTCTTT.

Concerning this clonotype: This CDR3 is missing its conserved last phenylalanine or tryptophan, likely due to a read error. The V and J genes are TRBV6-2 or TRBV6-3 and TRBJ2-7; D is uncertain. CDR3 size: 13 residues. The germline CDR1 and CDR2 sequences are MNHEY and SVGEGT. Trimming pared 5 bases from V and 2 bases from J, leaving 10 bases between. The CDR3 DNA follows: TGTGCCAGCAGTGCGACGGAAACCTACGAGCAGTACTCA. As protein: CASSATETYEQYS.

This clonotype showed up many times. The chain is built from TRBV11-3 and TRBJ2-1; 7 bases agree with TRBD2. The trim removed 5 bases at V and 5 bases at J, leaving 9 bases unmatched. This CDR3 has 15 residues. The V gene's germline CDR1 is SGHNT and CDR2 YENEEA. CDR3 nucleotide sequence: TGTGCCAGCAGCGTCCCGGGACTACCAGACAATGAGCAGTTCTTC. Protein product: CASSVPGLPDNEQFF.

This clonotype was picked up many times. V and J are TRBV12-3 or TRBV12-4 and TRBJ2-1; TRBD1 aligns across 9 bases. This CDR3 region has 16 residues. V gave up 6 bases and J gave up 7 bases; unmatched junction bases: 13. The CDR3 sequence is CASSLLQGAFNNEQFF. The CDR3, as DNA: TGTGCCAGCAGCCTACTACAGGGGGCGTTCAATAATGAGCAGTTCTTC.

In this sample, this clonotype turned up a few times. The chain combines TRBV20-1 with TRBJ1-3; 10 nucleotides line up with TRBD1. CDR3 length: 14 amino acids. Germline V gives CDR1 DFQATT, CDR2 SNEGSKA (reference sequence). After removal of 6 bases from V and 3 bases from J, the junction contained 5 bases not matched to a gene. The CDR3 protein is CSARGDRGGNTIYF. The CDR3 region has the DNA TGCAGTGCCCGAGGGGACAGGGGTGGAAACACCATATATTTT.

Points on this clonotype: It may be a read error: a sequence one base away is much more abundant. The gene calls are TRBV7-9 and TRBJ2-1, with 15 bases lining up with TRBD2. This CDR3 has 12 amino acids. Germline CDR1 SEHNR, CDR2 FQNEAQ (reference sequence). CDR3 nucleotides: TGTGCCAGCGGACTAGCGGGAGGGGAGCAGCTCTTC. Its translation: CASGLAGGEQLF. Full variable domain (missing parts from reference TRBV7-9 and TRBJ2-1): DTGVSQNPRHKITKRGQNVTFRCDPISEHNRLYWYRQTLGQGPEFLTYFQNEAQLEKSRLLSDRFSAERPKGSFSTLEIQRTEQGDSAMYLCASGLAGGEQLFGPGTRLTVL.

This clonotype came up many times. The chain has TRBV29-1 and TRBJ2-7; 9 positions match TRBD2. Germline CDR1 reads SQVTM; CDR2 reads ANQGSEA. The trim removed 4 bases at V and 6 bases at J, leaving 13 bases unmatched. The CDR3 spans 15 residues. In DNA form, the CDR3 reads TGCAGCGTTGTGTTTAGCGGGAGCGTTTTCGGCGAGCAGTACTTC. Translating gives CSVVFSGSVFGEQYF.

This clonotype has at least ten counts. J is TRBJ2-1 and V is TRBV7-2, with 11 bases that match TRBD2. There are 15 residues in the CDR3. Per the germline V gene, CDR1 is SGHTA and CDR2 is FQGNSA. V was clipped by 6 bases and J by 6 bases; unmatched bases: 7. CDR3 DNA sequence: TGTGCCAGCAGTCGCGGGGGACTAGCGGCCAATGAGCAGTTCTTC. Protein sequence: CASSRGGLAANEQFF.

This clonotype was counted ten times or more. J is TRBJ1-6 and V is TRBV20-1, with D perhaps TRBD1 (6 bases). V lost 2 bases and J lost 7, with 18 bases in between. This CDR3 comprises 16 residues. The germline CDR1 and CDR2 sequences are DFQATT and SNEGSKA (reference sequence). The CDR3 region has the DNA TGCAGTGCTAGACCCACAGACAGGCGTTGGAATTCACCCCTCCACTTT. It is translated as CSARPTDRRWNSPLHF.

There are a few counts of this clonotype. V and J are TRBV25-1 and TRBJ1-1, with 8 bases that match TRBD1. CDR1 MGHDK and CDR2 SYGVNS come from the germline V gene. V gave up 5 bases and J gave up 12 bases; unmatched junction bases: 11. The CDR3 runs to 13 residues. The CDR3, as DNA: TGTGCCAGCAGTCCGGACAGGGAATCACGAACTTTCTTT. This sequence encodes CASSPDRESRTFF.